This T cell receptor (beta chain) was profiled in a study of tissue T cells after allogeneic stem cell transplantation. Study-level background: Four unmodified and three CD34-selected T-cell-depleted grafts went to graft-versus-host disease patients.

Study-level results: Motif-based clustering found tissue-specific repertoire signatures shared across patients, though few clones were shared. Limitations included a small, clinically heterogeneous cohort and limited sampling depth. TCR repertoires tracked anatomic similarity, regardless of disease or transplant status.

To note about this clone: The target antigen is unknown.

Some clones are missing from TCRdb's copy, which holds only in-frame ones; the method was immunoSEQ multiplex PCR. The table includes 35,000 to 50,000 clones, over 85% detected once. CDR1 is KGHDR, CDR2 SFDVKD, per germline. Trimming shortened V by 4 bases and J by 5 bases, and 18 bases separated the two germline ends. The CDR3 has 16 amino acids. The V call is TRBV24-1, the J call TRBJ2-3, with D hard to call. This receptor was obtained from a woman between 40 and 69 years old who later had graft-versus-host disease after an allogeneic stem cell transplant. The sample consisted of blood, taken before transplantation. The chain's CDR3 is CATSDPTNTLVDTQYF. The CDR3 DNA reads TGTGCCACCAGTGACCCGACCAACACGCTAGTAGATACGCAGTATTTT.